This TCR beta chain was identified during a study of CD4+ T cells in melanoma. Findings and limits, study-wide: A reported correlation linked neoantigen-specific CD4+ T cells to CD8+, macrophage and B cell function. In melanoma, neoantigen-specific CD4+ T cells reportedly differed in differentiation state.

Germline values: CDR1 WSHSY, CDR2 SAAADI. CDR3 length equals 15 residues. V was clipped by 4 bases and J by 7 bases; unmatched bases: 10. Points on this clone: The antigen is not known.

The table came from immunoSEQ multiplex PCR; TCRdb's copy has only in-frame clones and leaves some out. The sample holds 15,000 to 20,000 clones, about 80% seen once. The TCR originated in a human donor with melanoma. The sequencing sample was made of cells from a culture (not recorded whether cultured in vitro). The V and J genes are TRBV10-2 and TRBJ2-1; 7 bases line up with TRBD2. CDR3 in amino acids: CASSGGGAGENEQFF. The DNA of the CDR3 is TGCGCCAGCAGTGGGGGAGGGGCGGGGGAGAATGAGCAGTTCTTC.